This T cell receptor beta chain was captured by sequencing in a study of CD8+ T cells in alopecia areata. Study-level findings and limits: Normal scalp showed lower clonality than lesional scalp, especially alopecia totalis/universalis. Mice showed clearer TCR sharing than patients did, a gap that was possibly HLA-related.

RNA was extracted and reverse transcribed into cDNA as the sequencing template. Assay: immunoSEQ multiplex PCR; the TCRdb copy retains only in-frame clones and omits some. The sample yields some 170,000 clones, about 72% seen once. Peripheral blood samples and lesional scalp punch biopsies were obtained from alopecia areata patients. The CDR3 consists of 16 residues. Looked up from germline, CDR1 is SNHLY and CDR2 is FYNNEI. Losses at the gene ends were 8 bases for V and 2 bases for J; bases not matched to a gene: 12. Worth noting for this clone: Its cognate antigen is unknown.

The chain uses TRBV2 and TRBJ2-3; 8 bases line up with TRBD1. The source was CD8+ T cells sorted from blood, collected at week 0. The source is a human donor with alopecia areata. The CDR3 DNA reads as TGTGCCAGCGGGAGTATCGACAGGGGCTTCACAGATACGCAGTATTTT. As protein: CASGSIDRGFTDTQYF.